This entry lists 13 T cell receptor beta chains sequenced from one sample in a study of graft-versus-host responses after intestinal transplantation. Antigen specificity for these receptors is unknown. The assay was immunoSEQ multiplex PCR, and TCRdb's table has in-frame clones only and misses some. This sample has around 55,000 clones, with 89% found just once. Sequenced material: unstimulated CD4+ T cells sorted from spleen or lymph node cells, taken before transplant. The source is a human donor who was the organ donor for an intestinal transplant.

This chain uses TRBV9 with TRBJ1-2, with D tentatively TRBD1 (5 bases). V gave up 3 bases and J gave up 1 base, with 13 bases separating them. Germline assignment: CDR1 SGDLS and CDR2 YYNGEE. The CDR3 covers 15 residues. The CDR3 loop reads CASSGTPLVNYGYTF. In DNA, the CDR3 is TGTGCCAGCAGCGGGACACCTCTAGTTAACTATGGCTACACCTTC. Complete variable domain (other parts from reference TRBV9 and TRBJ1-2): DSGVTQTPKHLITATGQRVTLRCSPRSGDLSVYWYQQSLDQGLQFLIQYYNGEERAKGNILERFSAQQFPDLHSELNLSSLELGDSALYFCASSGTPLVNYGYTFGSGTRLTVV.

This chain links TRBV10-3 with TRBJ1-1; D perhaps matches TRBD1 (6 bases). The ends were cut back, 11 bases at V and 1 base at J, with 14 bases in the middle. This CDR3 spans 13 amino acids. Looked up from germline, CDR1 is ENHRY and CDR2 is SYGVKD. The chain's CDR3 is CAFSRGWNTEAFF. The CDR3 bases are TGTGCCTTTTCCAGGGGATGGAACACTGAAGCTTTCTTT.

The rearrangement links TRBV27 to TRBJ2-3, with 13 bases fitting TRBD2. V lost 5 bases, J lost 8 bases, and 10 bases stayed unmatched. Germline V gives CDR1 MNHEY, CDR2 SMNVEV (reference sequence). The CDR3 sequence is 16 residues long. CDR3 protein: CASSKGLAGNSGTQYF. CDR3 DNA: TGTGCCAGCAGTAAGGGACTAGCGGGAAATTCGGGTACGCAGTATTTT.

V gene TRBV9 combines with J gene TRBJ2-7; 8 bases are a match to TRBD1. CDR3 length equals 14 residues. In germline, CDR1 is SGDLS, CDR2 YYNGEE. Trimming removed 3 bases from V and 5 bases from J; junction bases left unmatched: 7. Here the CDR3 reads CASSAGDRPHEQYF. The DNA of the CDR3 is TGTGCCAGCAGCGCCGGGGACAGGCCCCACGAGCAGTACTTC.

The chain employs TRBV6-6 and TRBJ2-5, with no clear D. The last part of the DNA fits TRBJ2-7 better; the J call may be wrong. The CDR3 totals 16 residues. The germline CDR1 and CDR2 sequences are MNHNY and SVGAGI (reference sequence). The CDR3 nucleotides read TGTGCCAGCAGTTCCTCTAGTACGGTCCCCTCCTACGAGCAGTACTTC. It specifies CASSSSSTVPSYEQYF.

This chain joins TRBV29-1 and TRBJ2-5, with D maybe TRBD1 (6 bases). Looked up from germline, CDR1 is SQVTM and CDR2 is ANQGSEA. V was trimmed by 3 bases and J by 9 bases, leaving 17 bases between them. This CDR3 comprises 13 residues. The DNA of the CDR3 is TGCAGCGTTGATCGACAGGAATTCGTGTCCCAGTACTTC. It yields the protein CSVDRQEFVSQYF.

V and J are TRBV7-3 and TRBJ1-2, with TRBD1 matching 11 bases. V gave up 6 bases and J gave up 6 bases; unmatched junction bases: 3. The CDR3 covers 13 residues. The V gene's germline CDR1 is SGHTA and CDR2 FQGTGA. In nucleotides, the CDR3 is TGTGCCAGCAGTTCGGACAGGGGGCATGGCTACACCTTC. Protein: CASSSDRGHGYTF.

This chain connects TRBV14 to TRBJ2-1; unclear D gene. The CDR3 has 14 amino acids. Per the germline V gene, CDR1 is SGHDN and CDR2 is FVKESK. V was cut by 0 bases and J by 9 bases, with 12 bases left in between. This CDR3 reads CASSQDRRSGEQFF. The CDR3 nucleotides are TGTGCCAGCAGCCAAGACAGGCGTTCCGGTGAGCAGTTCTTC.

The chain carries TRBV5-1 and TRBJ2-7; tentatively, D is TRBD1 (5 bases). Trimming took off 5 bases at V and 2 bases at J, with 14 bases between the two ends. The CDR3 consists of 14 residues. Germline CDR1 reads SGHRS; CDR2 reads YFSETQ. The CDR3 here is CASRTDSLPYEQYF. Written as DNA, the CDR3 is TGCGCCAGCAGGACAGACAGTCTTCCCTACGAGCAGTACTTC.

The CDR3 coding sequence is TGCGCCAGCAGCTTGCTAGTCACTTTCGACAATGAGCAGTTCTTC. It codes for CASSLLVTFDNEQFF. The chain uses TRBV5-1 and TRBJ2-1; D gene unclear. The germline V gene has CDR1 SGHRS and CDR2 YFSETQ. This CDR3 region has 15 residues. Trimming shortened V by 1 base and J by 5 bases, and 13 bases separated the two germline ends.

The genes are TRBV5-1 and TRBJ1-6; tentative D call: TRBD1 (5 bases). Per germline, CDR1 SGHRS and CDR2 YFSETQ. This CDR3 contains 20 residues. Trimming took off 2 bases at V and 6 bases at J, with 27 bases between the two ends. CDR3 in amino acids: CASSFGAQGLQTGANSPLHF. As DNA, the CDR3 is TGCGCCAGCAGCTTTGGGGCCCAGGGACTGCAGACCGGGGCTAATTCACCCCTCCACTTT.

The genes are TRBV4-1 and TRBJ2-1; 8 bases are shared with TRBD2. Losses at the gene ends were 0 bases for V and 8 bases for J; bases not matched to a gene: 15. The CDR3 is 18 amino acids. Germline V gives CDR1 MGHRA, CDR2 YSYEKL. The CDR3 protein is CASSQDDGAGDLVYEQFF. In nucleotides, the CDR3 is TGCGCCAGCAGCCAAGATGATGGAGCGGGAGATCTAGTCTATGAGCAGTTCTTC.

The chain employs TRBV18 and TRBJ1-1; TRBD1 is a possible D gene (6 bases). The CDR3 totals 13 residues. V was cut by 5 bases and J by 1 base, with 8 bases left in between. Germline assignment: CDR1 KGHSH and CDR2 LQKENI. In DNA form, the CDR3 reads TGTGCCAGCTCAGAACAGGGGAACACTGAAGCTTTCTTT. This encodes CASSEQGNTEAFF.